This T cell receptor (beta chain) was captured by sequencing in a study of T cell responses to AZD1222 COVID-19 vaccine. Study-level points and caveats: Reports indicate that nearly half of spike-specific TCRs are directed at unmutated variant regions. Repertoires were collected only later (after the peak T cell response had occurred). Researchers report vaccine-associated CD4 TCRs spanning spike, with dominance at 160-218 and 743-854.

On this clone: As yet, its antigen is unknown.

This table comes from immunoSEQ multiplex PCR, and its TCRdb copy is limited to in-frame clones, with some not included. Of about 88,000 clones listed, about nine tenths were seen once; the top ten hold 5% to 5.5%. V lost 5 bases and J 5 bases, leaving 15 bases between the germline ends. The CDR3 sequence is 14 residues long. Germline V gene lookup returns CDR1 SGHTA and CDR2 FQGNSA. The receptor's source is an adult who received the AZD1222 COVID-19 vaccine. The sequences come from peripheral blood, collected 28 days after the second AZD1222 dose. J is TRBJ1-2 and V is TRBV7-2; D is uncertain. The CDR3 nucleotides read TGTGCCAGCAGCCCCCGGGAGGTTAGGTATGGCTACACCTTC. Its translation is CASSPREVRYGYTF.